The sequence of this T cell receptor beta chain was determined in a study of shared clonotypes between healthy human individuals. Regarding this clone: Its antigen is still unknown.

CDR1 LNHDA and CDR2 SQIVND come from the germline V gene (reference sequence). This CDR3 is built from 16 residues. V was pared by 6 bases and J by 5 bases, with 19 bases between. Findings and limits, study-wide: Compared with memory subsets, naive subsets generally had larger estimated richness.

Genomic DNA per cell subset filled all wells of several immunoSEQ plates. Produced via immunoSEQ multiplex PCR; TCRdb's table is partial and in-frame only. The sample contains 950,000 to 1,100,000 clones, 75% to 80% of which appear only once. The V and J genes are TRBV19 and TRBJ1-4; D perhaps matches TRBD1 (5 bases). The source is a man between 18 and 29 years old in good health. Some clones in this sample may be carry-over from other donors' samples. The sample consisted of memory CD4+ T cells from PBMCs. The subset is: CD45RA-negative fraction. The CDR3 reads CASRSRVKYQNEKLFF. The CDR3 DNA is TGTGCCAGTAGATCCAGGGTGAAGTACCAAAATGAAAAACTGTTTTTT.